The 28 T cell receptor beta chains presented below share a single source sample, sequenced in a study of CD8+ T cells in alopecia areata. cDNA reverse transcribed from extracted RNA served as the sequencing template. TCRdb's table, derived via immunoSEQ multiplex PCR, lists solely in-frame clones and lacks some. The sample records under 85,000 clones, under 55% being singletons. The sequences come from CD8+ T cells sorted from blood, collected at week 0. The source is a human donor with alopecia areata.

The V and J genes are TRBV29-1 and TRBJ2-3, with 8 bases matching TRBD1. This CDR3 region has 15 residues. V gave up 7 bases and J gave up 2 bases; unmatched junction bases: 11. Germline CDR1 reads SQVTM; CDR2 reads ANQGSEA. The CDR3 region is CSADRGRPPTDTQYF. In DNA, the CDR3 is TGCAGCGCCGACAGGGGCCGCCCCCCCACAGATACGCAGTATTTT.

CDR3: CASSEGQGATYEQYF. The CDR3 coding sequence is TGTGCCAGCAGCGAGGGACAGGGGGCTACCTACGAGCAGTACTTC. The chain uses TRBV9 and TRBJ2-7; 12 positions agree with TRBD1. The germline CDR1 and CDR2 sequences are SGDLS and YYNGEE. The CDR3 has 15 amino acids. Germline trimming cut 3 bases from V and 2 bases from J; bases unmatched to any gene: 3.

This clone was detected a few times. The chain carries TRBV23-1 and TRBJ2-2; D is unclear. TRBV23-1 is flagged as an ORF with uncertain function. The CDR3 is 15 residues long. Trimming left V 2 bases short and J 8 bases short, with 15 bases between. CDR3 coding DNA: TGCGCCAGCAGTCAACCACGAGGTCCTTCTGGGGAGCTGTTTTTT. Its translation is CASSQPRGPSGELFF.

This chain links TRBV9 with TRBJ2-5, with D possibly matching TRBD1 (6 bases). Germline-derived CDR1 and CDR2 are SGDLS and YYNGEE. CDR3 length equals 14 residues. V lost 0 bases and J lost 5, with 11 bases in between. CDR3 loop: CASSVVSGEETQYF. The CDR3 DNA reads as TGTGCCAGCAGCGTAGTGTCAGGGGAGGAGACCCAGTACTTC.

This clone was picked up a small number of times. The gene calls are TRBV5-1 and TRBJ2-2; 7 nucleotides agree with TRBD1. Germline CDR1 reads SGHRS; CDR2 reads YFSETQ. The CDR3 covers 17 residues. V lost 1 base to trimming and J lost 3 bases; unmatched junction nucleotides: 9. The CDR3 protein is CASSLTYRDSYTGELFF. In DNA, the CDR3 is TGCGCCAGCAGCTTGACCTACCGGGACAGCTACACCGGGGAGCTGTTTTTT.

This clone was found once. The V and J genes are TRBV9 and TRBJ1-2, with 7 bases that match TRBD1. The CDR3 is 11 residues long. Looked up from germline, CDR1 is SGDLS and CDR2 is YYNGEE. With 7 bases clipped from V and 8 bases from J, the junction kept 5 bases outside the gene matches. The CDR3 nucleotides read TGTGCCAGCGGGACAGAGGGGGGCTACACCTTC. Translating it yields CASGTEGGYTF.

In its sample, this clone was seen a few times. V usage is TRBV13 and J usage is TRBJ2-6, with a tentative D call TRBD2 (6 bases). Germline CDR1 PRHDT, CDR2 FYEKMQ (reference sequence). V was cut by 6 bases and J by 3 bases, with 12 bases left in between. This CDR3 has 15 amino acids. The CDR3 sequence is CASSGGTGGANVLTF. In DNA, the CDR3 is TGTGCCAGCAGTGGTGGGACTGGTGGGGCCAACGTCCTGACTTTC. Filled out from reference TRBV13 and TRBJ2-6, the complete variable domain reads AAGVIQSPRHLIKEKRETATLKCYPIPRHDTVYWYQQGPGQDPQFLISFYEKMQSDKGSIPDRFSAQQFSDYHSELNMSSLELGDSALYFCASSGGTGGANVLTFGAGSRLTVL.

The J gene is TRBJ2-7, the V gene TRBV6-5; TRBD1 matches 8 bases. The CDR3 spans 13 residues. V shed 7 bases, J shed 3 bases, and the junction held 5 bases outside the gene matches. The germline V gene encodes CDR1 MNHEY and CDR2 SVGAGI. CDR3 in amino acids: CASTEGQGYEQYF. In nucleotides, the CDR3 is TGTGCCAGCACCGAAGGACAGGGCTACGAGCAGTACTTC.

J is TRBJ2-1 and V is TRBV30; D is possibly TRBD2 (5 bases). Trimming cost V 2 bases and J 4 bases, with 9 bases left between them. The CDR3 spans 13 residues. Germline V gene data show CDR1 as GTSNPN and CDR2 as SVGIG (reference sequence). Here the CDR3 DNA reads TGTGCCTGGAGTTACGGGAATTACAATGAGCAGTTCTTC. Encoded protein: CAWSYGNYNEQFF.

V is TRBV7-9 and J is TRBJ2-5, with D unresolved. The CDR3 runs 14 residues. CDR1 is SEHNR and CDR2 is FQNEAQ in the germline V gene (reference sequence). Trimming left V 4 bases short and J 5 bases short, with 14 bases between. CDR3 region: CASSSAPLPETQYF. CDR3 coding DNA: TGTGCCAGCAGCTCCGCCCCCCTCCCGGAGACCCAGTACTTC.

The chain joins TRBV9 to TRBJ1-4; no firm D call. Germline CDR1 SGDLS, CDR2 YYNGEE. The V gene lost 3 bases and the J gene lost 3 bases, with 12 bases spanning the gap. The CDR3 totals 15 residues. The CDR3, as DNA: TGTGCCAGCAGCGCTCAGGTTAGCCCTAATGAAAAACTGTTTTTT. Its translation: CASSAQVSPNEKLFF.

This clone was found a few times. The rearrangement links TRBV29-1 to TRBJ1-1, with 10 nucleotides matching TRBD1. The J segment lost 3 bases and the V segment lost 7 bases, leaving 5 bases of the junction unmatched. Germline-derived CDR1 and CDR2 are SQVTM and ANQGSEA. This CDR3 contains 13 residues. The CDR3 reads CSARTGGDTEAFF. As DNA, the CDR3 is TGCAGCGCCAGGACAGGGGGAGACACTGAAGCTTTCTTT.

The chain links TRBV12-5 to TRBJ1-1; no firm D call. The CDR3 consists of 11 residues. The V and J ends lost 1 base and 6 bases respectively, with 3 bases between them. Germline CDR1 and CDR2: LGHNT and FRNRAP. CDR3 sequence (DNA): TGTGCTAGTGGTTTGGGCGCTGAAGCTTTCTTT. Translation gives CASGLGAEAFF.

A single count supports this clone. The genes are TRBV29-1 and TRBJ2-6; D is perhaps TRBD1 (6 bases). Germline values: CDR1 SQVTM, CDR2 ANQGSEA. The CDR3 loop spans 16 amino acids. CDR3 amino acids: CSVLDRHDSGANVLTF. The CDR3 nucleotides are TGCAGTGTACTTGACAGGCACGACTCTGGGGCCAACGTCCTGACTTTC.

V is TRBV9 and J is TRBJ2-5; D is undetermined. The CDR3 runs 15 residues. CDR1 and CDR2 (germline): SGDLS, YYNGEE. The germline V and J ends were trimmed by 0 bases and 5 bases, with 14 bases remaining between them. For the CDR3, the DNA is TGTGCCAGCAGCGTAGAAGGAGCGAAGAGGGAGACCCAGTACTTC. Protein sequence: CASSVEGAKRETQYF.

In this sample, this clone turned up a few times. This chain connects TRBV4-1 to TRBJ1-5; a weak D match, TRBD1 (6 bases). Germline V gene data show CDR1 as MGHRA and CDR2 as YSYEKL. Trimming shortened V by 0 bases and J by 8 bases, and 11 bases separated the two germline ends. The CDR3 sequence is 14 residues long. Written as DNA, the CDR3 is TGCGCCAGCAGCCAAGAAAAAGGGGACAAGCCCCAGCATTTT. It translates to CASSQEKGDKPQHF.

The gene calls are TRBV4-1 and TRBJ1-2; D might be TRBD1 (6 bases). Trimming took off 6 bases at V and 0 bases at J, with 17 bases between the two ends. The CDR3 has 16 residues. Per germline, CDR1 MGHRA and CDR2 YSYEKL. CDR3 sequence: CASRLLYRDTNYGYTF. CDR3 in DNA: TGCGCCAGCAGACTTCTCTACCGGGACACTAACTATGGCTACACCTTC.

Ten or more counts support this clone. The V gene is TRBV7-3, the J gene TRBJ2-1; TRBD2 matches 9 bases. The germline CDR1 and CDR2 sequences are SGHTA and FQGTGA. The CDR3 spans 14 residues. Trimming removed 5 bases from V and 15 bases from J; junction bases left unmatched: 14. CDR3 in DNA: TGTGCCAGCAGCCAGGTGGGCGGGAGGGCCGGTGTGTTCTTC. Translation: CASSQVGGRAGVFF.

The rearrangement joins TRBV7-9 to TRBJ2-7, with 7 bases aligning to TRBD1. Germline CDR1 reads SEHNR; CDR2 reads FQNEAQ (reference sequence). Trimming at V came to 5 bases and at J to 7 bases, leaving 8 bases not matched to a gene. The CDR3 consists of 13 residues. The CDR3 sequence is CASSATGEPEQYF. CDR3 DNA: TGTGCCAGCAGCGCCACAGGGGAGCCGGAGCAGTACTTC.

This clone was detected ten times or more. This sequence joins TRBV6-1 and TRBJ1-2; no clear D. Trimming took 10 bases from V and 1 from J, leaving 10 bases between them. The CDR3 has 12 amino acids. Germline CDR1 reads MNHNS; CDR2 reads SASEGT. CDR3: CATLWGNYGYTF. The CDR3 bases are TGTGCCACCCTCTGGGGTAACTATGGCTACACCTTC.

The V gene is TRBV28, the J gene TRBJ2-3, with D perhaps TRBD1 or TRBD2 (5 bases each). This CDR3 has 15 residues. V shed 2 bases and J shed 3 bases, with 12 bases lying between them. Germline V gene lookup returns CDR1 MDHEN and CDR2 SYDVKM. The CDR3 nucleotides are TGTGCCAGCAGTTTAGGGACCTGGGGGACAGATACGCAGTATTTT. Its translation: CASSLGTWGTDTQYF.

CDR3 protein: CASSSSGTAVPFF. As DNA, the CDR3 is TGTGCCAGCAGTTCATCCGGGACAGCCGTACCTTTCTTT. The chain uses TRBV27 and TRBJ1-1; the match to TRBD1 covers 7 bases. The CDR3 spans 13 residues. Germline V gene data show CDR1 as MNHEY and CDR2 as SMNVEV (reference sequence). Unmatched junction bases numbered 11, after V lost 4 bases and J lost 12 bases.

The V and J genes are TRBV4-1 and TRBJ1-3, with no clear D. The V gene's germline CDR1 is MGHRA and CDR2 YSYEKL. Between the trimmed V and J ends, which lost 4 bases and 0 bases, there was a span of 7 bases. This CDR3 is 14 amino acids long. DNA for the CDR3: TGCGCCAGCAGCCGGACGGACTCTGGAAACACCATATATTTT. Translating it yields CASSRTDSGNTIYF.

The chain links TRBV29-1 to TRBJ2-5, with 9 bases lining up with TRBD1. Germline lookup yields CDR1 SQVTM and CDR2 ANQGSEA. The CDR3 is made up of 13 amino acids. With V trimmed by 4 bases and J by 4 bases, 4 bases remained unmatched. In DNA form, the CDR3 reads TGCAGCGTTGGTGACAGGGGGGCAGAGACCCAGTACTTC. The encoded protein is CSVGDRGAETQYF.

This chain links TRBV4-1 with TRBJ1-4, with a weak D call TRBD1 (5 bases). The CDR3 length is 18 residues. Trimming stripped 4 bases from V and 6 bases from J, with 24 bases between. Germline values: CDR1 MGHRA, CDR2 YSYEKL. CDR3 in DNA: TGCGCCAGCAGCCCTACTATAAGTTCGGGACGGTCTTATGAAAAACTGTTTTTT. The encoded protein is CASSPTISSGRSYEKLFF.

The chain recombines TRBV5-1 with TRBJ2-7, with 12 bases lining up with TRBD1. The CDR3 length is 15 residues. CDR1 is SGHRS and CDR2 is YFSETQ in the germline V gene. V was pared by 4 bases and J by 4 bases, with 6 bases of the junction left unmatched. The chain's CDR3 is CASSLRDRGLYEQYF. For the CDR3, the DNA is TGCGCCAGCAGCCTCCGGGACAGGGGGCTGTACGAGCAGTACTTC. Full variable domain (missing parts from reference TRBV5-1 and TRBJ2-7): KAGVTQTPRYLIKTRGQQVTLSCSPISGHRSVSWYQQTPGQGLQFLFEYFSETQRNKGNFPGRFSGRQFSNSRSEMNVSTLELGDSALYLCASSLRDRGLYEQYFGPGTRLTVT.

This clone appeared a few times. The genes are TRBV14 and TRBJ2-1, with 8 bases identical to TRBD1. CDR3 length equals 15 residues. Germline V CDR1 and CDR2: SGHDN, FVKESK. The junction had 11 bases not matched to a gene; V was cut back by 0 bases and J by 13 bases. The CDR3 here is CASSQDWGLGTGQFF. The CDR3 DNA is TGTGCCAGCAGCCAAGATTGGGGGCTCGGGACAGGACAGTTCTTC.

The rearrangement uses TRBV29-1 and TRBJ2-7; 9 bases align to TRBD2. Germline lookup yields CDR1 SQVTM and CDR2 ANQGSEA. The ends lost 6 bases at V and 2 bases at J; junction bases unmatched: 8. This CDR3 is 14 amino acids long. CDR3 residues: CSVVIAGETYEQYF. The CDR3 DNA reads TGCAGCGTCGTTATAGCGGGAGAAACCTACGAGCAGTACTTC.